This TCR beta chain came from a study of cytomegalovirus exposure and HLA in healthy donors. On the study more broadly: Roughly 85 million unique TCRs from HLA-typed donors made up an early data release.

Trimming cost V 1 base and J 8 bases, with 6 bases left between them. The germline CDR1 and CDR2 sequences are SGHTA and FQGTGA. The CDR3 loop spans 13 amino acids. The study's findings and limits: Immune exposure information comprised only CMV serostatus. The dataset shows that most TCR sequences were rare, while some public TCRs occurred in many donors. One cluster of highly shared sequence variants probably arose as a sequencing artifact.

Turning to this clone: No antigen is known for it.

13 Jbeta primers and 60 Vbeta primers were used for the PCR. Measured with immunoSEQ multiplex PCR; TCRdb has only the in-frame clones, and not every one. The sample lists roughly 88,000 clones, approximately 70% occurring once. The rearrangement links TRBV7-3 to TRBJ1-6; no definite D call. The TCR originated in a man aged 45-60 years in good health and CMV-seronegative. Input material: PBMCs. The CDR3 coding sequence is TGTGCCAGCAGCTTAATGAGGGATTCACCCCTCCACTTT. Translation gives CASSLMRDSPLHF.